The 8 T cell receptor beta chains presented below share a single source sample, sequenced in a study of PD-1 blockade in classical Hodgkin lymphoma. The time point: cycle 4 day 1 (C4D1), after 6 weeks of nivolumab. Every one of the patients relapsed after autologous stem cell transplantation (brentuximab vedotin exposure was variable). Assay: immunoSEQ multiplex PCR; the TCRdb copy retains only in-frame clones and omits some. The sample has roughly 60,000 clones, more than 90% seen once; the top ten hold roughly 8%. The sequencing used peripheral blood mononuclear cells (PBMCs), collected before the fourth cycle of nivolumab. Receptor source: a human donor with classical Hodgkin lymphoma.

The CDR3 reads CASPRQGSYEQYF. The DNA of the CDR3 is TGTGCCAGTCCCCGACAGGGGTCCTACGAGCAGTACTTC. The rearrangement joins TRBV19 to TRBJ2-7, with TRBD1 identical over 8 bases. This CDR3 comprises 13 residues. CDR1 LNHDA and CDR2 SQIVND come from the germline V gene (reference sequence). V was pared by 8 bases and J by 1 base, with 4 bases of the junction left unmatched.

The chain carries TRBV6-5 and TRBJ2-3, with D maybe TRBD2 (5 bases). The V and J ends lost 2 bases and 2 bases respectively, with 11 bases between them. The germline V gene encodes CDR1 MNHEY and CDR2 SVGAGI. The CDR3 sequence is 15 residues long. CDR3 bases: TGTGCCAGCAGTTACCGTGGGAGCCACACAGATACGCAGTATTTT. Translated: CASSYRGSHTDTQYF.

This rearrangement joins TRBV11-2 to TRBJ1-4; D not resolved. The CDR3 length is 14 residues. Germline-derived CDR1 and CDR2 are SGHAT and FQNNGV. Trimming pared 1 base from V and 4 bases from J, leaving 7 bases between. DNA for the CDR3: TGTGCCAGCAGCTTAGGAGGGAGTAATGAAAAACTGTTTTTT. This translates into CASSLGGSNEKLFF.

The chain joins TRBV19 to TRBJ1-5; no reliable D call. Germline CDR1 and CDR2: LNHDA and SQIVND (reference sequence). This CDR3 is built from 16 residues. Trimming took off 1 base at V and 6 bases at J, with 16 bases between the two ends. The CDR3 region is CASSIGGGAVRQPQHF. CDR3 nucleotides: TGTGCCAGTAGTATAGGGGGAGGAGCGGTGCGTCAGCCCCAGCATTTT. Based on the CDR3 plus reference TRBV19 and TRBJ1-5, the full variable domain is DGGITQSPKYLFRKEGQNVTLSCEQNLNHDAMYWYRQDPGQGLRLIYYSQIVNDFQKGDIAEGYSVSREKKESFPLTVTSAQKNPTAFYLCASSIGGGAVRQPQHFGDGTRLSIL.

The chain recombines TRBV29-1 with TRBJ2-3; 8 bases align to TRBD2. CDR1 is SQVTM, CDR2 ANQGSEA, per germline. The CDR3 length is 17 residues. With V trimmed by 5 bases and J by 0 bases, 13 bases remained unmatched. The CDR3 sequence is CSVRTVEREFSTDTQYF. The CDR3 bases are TGCAGCGTTAGGACAGTGGAGCGGGAGTTCAGCACAGATACGCAGTATTTT.

V and J are TRBV9 and TRBJ2-5; D not resolved. CDR1 SGDLS and CDR2 YYNGEE come from the germline V gene. The CDR3 totals 13 residues. Trimming cost V 3 bases and J 1 base, with 7 bases left between them. In nucleotides, the CDR3 is TGTGCCAGCAGCGCCACTCTCCAAGAGACCCAGTACTTC. Encoded protein: CASSATLQETQYF.

In its sample, this clone was seen once. The chain joins TRBV5-5 to TRBJ1-2, with D hard to call. With 0 bases removed from V and 0 bases from J, the gap between germline ends came to 9 bases. The CDR3 extends over 15 amino acids. CDR1 and CDR2 from the germline V gene are SGHKS and YYEKEE (reference sequence). The CDR3 spells CASSLETRANYGYTF. The CDR3 coding sequence is TGTGCCAGCAGCTTGGAAACACGGGCTAACTATGGCTACACCTTC.

The V and J genes are TRBV11-2 and TRBJ2-5; 13 nucleotides agree with TRBD2. The CDR3 sequence is 16 residues long. Germline CDR1 SGHAT, CDR2 FQNNGV. V lost 1 base to trimming and J lost 5 bases; unmatched junction nucleotides: 4. Written as DNA, the CDR3 is TGTGCCAGCAGCTTAGGAGGACTAGCGGGAGTTGAGACCCAGTACTTC. This sequence encodes CASSLGGLAGVETQYF.